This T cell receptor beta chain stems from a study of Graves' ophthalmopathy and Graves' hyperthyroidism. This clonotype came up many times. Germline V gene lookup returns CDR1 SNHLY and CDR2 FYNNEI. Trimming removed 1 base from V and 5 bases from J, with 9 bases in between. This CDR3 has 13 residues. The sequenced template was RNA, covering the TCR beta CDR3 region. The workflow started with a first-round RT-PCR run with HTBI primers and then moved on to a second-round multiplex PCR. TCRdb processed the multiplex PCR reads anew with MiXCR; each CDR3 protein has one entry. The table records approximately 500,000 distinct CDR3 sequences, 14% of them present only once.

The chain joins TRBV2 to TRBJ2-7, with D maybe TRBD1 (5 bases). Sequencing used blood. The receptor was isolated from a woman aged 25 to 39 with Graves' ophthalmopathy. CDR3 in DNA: TGTGCCAGCAGTGAAGAGGCAGGGAACGAGCAGTACTTC. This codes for CASSEEAGNEQYF.